The 8 T cell receptor beta chains reported below all come from one sample, sequenced in a study of cytomegalovirus exposure and HLA in healthy donors. PCR primers comprised 60 Vbeta and 13 Jbeta primers. Profiled with immunoSEQ multiplex PCR; TCRdb holds only in-frame clones, not every one. The sample contains about 120,000 clones, approximately 72% of which appear only once. Sequences were obtained from PBMCs. The origin of the receptors is a man between 18 and 29 years old in good health and CMV-seronegative.

There are a few counts of this clone. The chain joins TRBV6-1 to TRBJ2-6; TRBD1 is a possible D gene (6 bases). Germline V gene sequence: CDR1 MNHNS, CDR2 SASEGT. The CDR3 extends over 14 amino acids. Trimming pared 2 bases from V and 4 bases from J, leaving 6 bases between. The CDR3 is CASSEQGGANVLTF. The CDR3 region has the DNA TGTGCCAGCAGTGAACAGGGGGGGGCCAACGTCCTGACTTTC.

This sequence joins TRBV29-1 and TRBJ1-3, with 7 nucleotides matching TRBD1. The V gene end was trimmed by 7 bases and the J gene end by 4 bases; junction bases not matched to a gene: 16. This CDR3 has 16 amino acids. CDR1 is SQVTM, CDR2 ANQGSEA, per germline. The CDR3: CSAGPRQGEAGNTIYF. DNA of the CDR3: TGCAGCGCCGGACCCCGACAGGGAGAAGCCGGAAACACCATATATTTT.

The J gene is TRBJ2-1, the V gene TRBV7-9, with 10 bases fitting TRBD2. Germline assignment: CDR1 SEHNR and CDR2 FQNEAQ (reference sequence). The CDR3 is 15 amino acids. V lost 0 bases and J lost 4; bases outside the gene matches: 0. The CDR3 sequence: CASSLALAGYNEQFF. The CDR3 DNA follows: TGTGCCAGCAGCTTAGCACTAGCGGGATACAATGAGCAGTTCTTC.

The chain combines TRBV28 with TRBJ2-1; no clear D gene. CDR3 length equals 11 residues. CDR1 is MDHEN, CDR2 SYDVKM, per germline. With 5 bases removed from V and 13 bases from J, the gap between germline ends came to 12 bases. In nucleotides, the CDR3 is TGTGCCAGCAGTCAACAGCCTTTACAGTTCTTC. Its translation: CASSQQPLQFF.

The V call is TRBV7-9, the J call TRBJ1-1; D is undetermined. Germline assignment: CDR1 SEHNR and CDR2 FQNEAQ (reference sequence). There are 14 residues in the CDR3. The germline V and J ends were trimmed by 2 bases and 4 bases, with 11 bases remaining between them. The CDR3 loop reads CASSLQAQGTEAFF. The CDR3 nucleotides read TGTGCCAGCAGCTTACAGGCCCAAGGCACTGAAGCTTTCTTT. The full variable domain, its missing parts supplied by reference TRBV7-9 and TRBJ1-1, is DTGVSQNPRHKITKRGQNVTFRCDPISEHNRLYWYRQTLGQGPEFLTYFQNEAQLEKSRLLSDRFSAERPKGSFSTLEIQRTEQGDSAMYLCASSLQAQGTEAFFGQGTRLTVV.

The chain carries TRBV7-9 and TRBJ1-1; 7 nucleotides agree with TRBD1. The J segment lost 1 base and the V segment lost 4 bases, leaving 0 bases of the junction unmatched. Germline values: CDR1 SEHNR, CDR2 FQNEAQ (reference sequence). The CDR3 is 13 amino acids. The CDR3 sequence is CASSSGGNTEAFF. CDR3 nucleotide sequence: TGTGCCAGCAGCTCAGGGGGGAACACTGAAGCTTTCTTT. Using reference TRBV7-9 and TRBJ1-1 for the parts outside the CDR3, the full variable domain is DTGVSQNPRHKITKRGQNVTFRCDPISEHNRLYWYRQTLGQGPEFLTYFQNEAQLEKSRLLSDRFSAERPKGSFSTLEIQRTEQGDSAMYLCASSSGGNTEAFFGQGTRLTVV.

The rearrangement joins TRBV7-8 to TRBJ1-2; 9 bases match TRBD1. The germline gives CDR1 SGHVS, CDR2 FQNEAQ. Germline trimming cut 4 bases from V and 7 bases from J; bases unmatched to any gene: 4. This CDR3 spans 13 amino acids. CDR3 sequence (DNA): TGTGCCAGCAGCTGGGGACAGGGAGGTGGCTACACCTTC. This sequence encodes CASSWGQGGGYTF.

This clone has just one count. The chain employs TRBV2 and TRBJ2-3; 7 bases map to TRBD2. With 9 bases clipped from V and 2 bases from J, the junction kept 5 bases outside the gene matches. CDR3 size: 13 residues. CDR1 and CDR2 (germline): SNHLY, FYNNEI. CDR3 protein: CARGGENTDTQYF. DNA for the CDR3: TGTGCCAGGGGGGGGGAGAACACAGATACGCAGTATTTT.